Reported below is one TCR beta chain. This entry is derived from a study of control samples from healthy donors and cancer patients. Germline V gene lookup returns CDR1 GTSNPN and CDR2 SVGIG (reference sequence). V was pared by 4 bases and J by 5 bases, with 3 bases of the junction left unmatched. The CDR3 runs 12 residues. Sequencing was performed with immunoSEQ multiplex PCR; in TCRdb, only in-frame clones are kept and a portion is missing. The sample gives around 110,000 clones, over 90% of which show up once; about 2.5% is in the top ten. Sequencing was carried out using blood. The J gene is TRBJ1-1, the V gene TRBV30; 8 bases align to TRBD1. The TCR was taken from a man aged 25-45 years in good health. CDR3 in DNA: TGTGCCTGGACAGGGGGCTGGACTGAAGCTTTCTTT. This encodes CAWTGGWTEAFF. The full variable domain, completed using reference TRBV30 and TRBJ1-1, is SQTIHQWPATLVQPVGSPLSLECTVEGTSNPNLYWYRQAAGRGLQLLFYSVGIGQISSEVPQNLSASRPQDRQFILSSKKLLLSDSGFYLCAWTGGWTEAFFGQGTRLTVV.